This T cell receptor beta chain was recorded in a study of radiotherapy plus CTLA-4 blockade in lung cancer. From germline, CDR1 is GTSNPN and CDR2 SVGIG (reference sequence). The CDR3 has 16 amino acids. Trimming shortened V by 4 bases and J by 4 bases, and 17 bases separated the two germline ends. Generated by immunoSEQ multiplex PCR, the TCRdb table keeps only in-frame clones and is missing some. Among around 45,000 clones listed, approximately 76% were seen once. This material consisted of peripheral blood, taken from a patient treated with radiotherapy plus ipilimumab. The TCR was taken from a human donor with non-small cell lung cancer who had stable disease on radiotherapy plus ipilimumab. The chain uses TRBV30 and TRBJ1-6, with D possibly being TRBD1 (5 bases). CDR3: CAWKSLGVLYNSPLHF. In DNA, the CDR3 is TGTGCCTGGAAGAGTTTGGGGGTTTTATATAATTCACCCCTCCACTTT.